The 8 T cell receptor beta chains presented below share a single source sample, sequenced in a study of OX40 agonist ivuxolimab in advanced cancers. The assay was immunoSEQ multiplex PCR, and TCRdb's table has in-frame clones only and misses some. Here the sample spans 75,000 or so clones, approximately 84% being singletons. Sequenced material: CD4+ or CD8+ T cells sorted from blood, taken in a trial of the OX40 agonist ivuxolimab. The receptors were gathered from an adult with an advanced solid tumor such as melanoma, head and neck, liver or kidney cancer.

This clone was counted a single time. V and J are TRBV15 and TRBJ1-3; unclear D gene. V was clipped by 6 bases and J by 1 base, with 10 bases between them. The CDR3 consists of 14 residues. Per germline, CDR1 LNHNV and CDR2 YYDKDF (reference sequence). CDR3 DNA: TGTGCCACCAGTACGGGTAATTCTGGAAACACCATATATTTT. This sequence encodes CATSTGNSGNTIYF.

This chain connects TRBV4-1 to TRBJ1-3; perhaps TRBD1 as D (6 bases). This CDR3 is built from 18 residues. V lost 1 base to trimming and J lost 0 bases, with 16 bases between them. CDR1 and CDR2 from the germline V gene are MGHRA and YSYEKL. CDR3 in amino acids: CASSQVSLTGNSGNTIYF. The CDR3 DNA reads as TGCGCCAGCAGCCAAGTTTCCCTAACAGGGAACTCTGGAAACACCATATATTTT.

The chain joins TRBV27 to TRBJ2-2; TRBD2 aligns across 7 bases. The length of the CDR3 is 16 residues. Germline loops: CDR1 MNHEY, CDR2 SMNVEV (reference sequence). J was trimmed by 5 bases and V by 5 bases; bases with no gene match: 11. CDR3 nucleotides: TGTGCCAGCAGTCCGCCGGGGGGTAAGGGGACCGGGGAGCTGTTTTTT. Its protein is CASSPPGGKGTGELFF.

The gene calls are TRBV7-2 and TRBJ2-1, with a weak D call TRBD1 (6 bases). The CDR3 is 15 amino acids. The V gene lost 1 base and the J gene lost 3 bases, with 10 bases spanning the gap. CDR1 and CDR2 from the germline V gene are SGHTA and FQGNSA. The CDR3: CASSLEGVNYNEQFF. CDR3 in DNA: TGTGCCAGCAGCTTAGAGGGGGTGAACTACAATGAGCAGTTCTTC. Filled out from reference TRBV7-2 and TRBJ2-1, the complete variable domain reads GAGVSQSPSNKVTEKGKDVELRCDPISGHTALYWYRQSLGQGLEFLIYFQGNSAPDKSGLPSDRFSAERTGGSVSTLTIQRTQQEDSAVYLCASSLEGVNYNEQFFGPGTRLTVL.

The chain uses TRBV6-5 and TRBJ2-5; TRBD2 agrees at 13 bases. Germline V gene sequence: CDR1 MNHEY, CDR2 SVGAGI. The CDR3 length is 15 residues. J was trimmed by 5 bases and V by 6 bases; bases with no gene match: 6. The DNA for the CDR3 is TGTGCCAGCAGCAGGGGACTAGCGGGATTTGAGACCCAGTACTTC. This encodes CASSRGLAGFETQYF.

J is TRBJ2-1 and V is TRBV7-2; 7 nucleotides align to TRBD2. CDR1 and CDR2 from the germline V gene are SGHTA and FQGNSA. The CDR3 length is 15 residues. V lost 5 bases and J lost 3; bases outside the gene matches: 7. As DNA, the CDR3 is TGTGCCAGCAGCGTTTCTAGCGGCTACTACAATGAGCAGTTCTTC. Translating it yields CASSVSSGYYNEQFF.

The rearrangement links TRBV5-1 to TRBJ1-2; TRBD1 matches at 7 bases. Trimming at V came to 2 bases and at J to 6 bases, leaving 10 bases not matched to a gene. The CDR3 runs 15 residues. CDR1 SGHRS and CDR2 YFSETQ come from the germline V gene. CDR3 amino acids: CASSFDYRGLDGYTF. CDR3 sequence (DNA): TGCGCCAGCAGCTTCGACTACAGGGGATTGGATGGCTACACCTTC. Filled out from reference TRBV5-1 and TRBJ1-2, the complete variable domain reads KAGVTQTPRYLIKTRGQQVTLSCSPISGHRSVSWYQQTPGQGLQFLFEYFSETQRNKGNFPGRFSGRQFSNSRSEMNVSTLELGDSALYLCASSFDYRGLDGYTFGSGTRLTVV.

The chain couples TRBV28 to TRBJ1-1; tentatively, D is TRBD1 (5 bases). The ends were cut back, 6 bases at V and 4 bases at J, with 15 bases in the middle. CDR1 and CDR2 (germline): MDHEN, SYDVKM. This CDR3 is 14 amino acids long. The CDR3 here is CASSPPGGSTEAFF. For the CDR3, the DNA is TGTGCCAGCAGCCCCCCCGGGGGATCCACTGAAGCTTTCTTT.